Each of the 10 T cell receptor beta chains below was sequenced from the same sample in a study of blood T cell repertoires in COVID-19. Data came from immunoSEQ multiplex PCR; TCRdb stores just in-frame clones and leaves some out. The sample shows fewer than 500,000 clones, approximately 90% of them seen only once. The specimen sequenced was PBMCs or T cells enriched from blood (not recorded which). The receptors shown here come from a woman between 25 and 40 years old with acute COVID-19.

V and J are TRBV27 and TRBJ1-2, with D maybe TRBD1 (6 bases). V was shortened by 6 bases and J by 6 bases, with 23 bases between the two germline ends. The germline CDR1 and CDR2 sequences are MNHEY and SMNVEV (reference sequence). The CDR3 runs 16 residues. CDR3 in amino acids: CASRRSILAGDDGYTF. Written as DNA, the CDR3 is TGTGCCAGCAGACGAAGTATCTTAGCAGGGGATGATGGCTACACCTTC.

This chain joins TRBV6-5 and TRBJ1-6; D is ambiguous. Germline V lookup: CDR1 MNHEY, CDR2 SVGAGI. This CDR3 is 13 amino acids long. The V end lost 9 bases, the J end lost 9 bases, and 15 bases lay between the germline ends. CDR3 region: CASGTEYGSPLHF. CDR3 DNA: TGTGCCAGTGGCACAGAGTACGGTTCACCCCTCCACTTT.

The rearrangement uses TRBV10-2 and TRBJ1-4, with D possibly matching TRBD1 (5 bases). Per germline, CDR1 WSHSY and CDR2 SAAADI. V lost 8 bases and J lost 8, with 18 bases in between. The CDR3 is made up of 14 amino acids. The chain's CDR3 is CASRDSFAGEKLFF. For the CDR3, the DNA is TGCGCCAGCCGGGACTCGTTCGCGGGGGAAAAACTGTTTTTT.

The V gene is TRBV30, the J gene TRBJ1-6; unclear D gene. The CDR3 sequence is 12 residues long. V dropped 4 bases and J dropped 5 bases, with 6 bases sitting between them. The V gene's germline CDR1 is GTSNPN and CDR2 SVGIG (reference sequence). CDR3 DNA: TGTGCCTGGAAACGGGATAATTCACCCCTCCACTTT. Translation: CAWKRDNSPLHF.

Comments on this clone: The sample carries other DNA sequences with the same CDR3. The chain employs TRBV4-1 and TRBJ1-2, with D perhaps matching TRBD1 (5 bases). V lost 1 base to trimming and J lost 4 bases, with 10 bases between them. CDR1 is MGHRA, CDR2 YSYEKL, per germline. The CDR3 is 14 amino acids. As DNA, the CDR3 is TGCGCCAGCAGCCAAGCTGGAGGGGCCTATGGCTACACCTTC. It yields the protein CASSQAGGAYGYTF.

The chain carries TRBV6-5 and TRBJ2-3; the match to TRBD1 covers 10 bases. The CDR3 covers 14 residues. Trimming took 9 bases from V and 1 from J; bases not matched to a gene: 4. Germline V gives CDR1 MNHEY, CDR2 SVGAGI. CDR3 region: CARPGTGGTDTQYF. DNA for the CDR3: TGTGCCAGACCCGGGACAGGGGGCACAGATACGCAGTATTTT.

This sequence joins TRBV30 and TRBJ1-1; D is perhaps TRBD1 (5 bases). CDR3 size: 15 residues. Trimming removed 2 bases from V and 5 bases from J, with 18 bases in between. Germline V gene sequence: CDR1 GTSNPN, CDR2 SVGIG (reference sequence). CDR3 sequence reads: CAWSYAGYGETEAFF. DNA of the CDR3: TGTGCCTGGAGTTACGCAGGGTACGGTGAGACTGAAGCTTTCTTT. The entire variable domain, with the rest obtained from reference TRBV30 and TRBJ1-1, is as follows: SQTIHQWPATLVQPVGSPLSLECTVEGTSNPNLYWYRQAAGRGLQLLFYSVGIGQISSEVPQNLSASRPQDRQFILSSKKLLLSDSGFYLCAWSYAGYGETEAFFGQGTRLTVV.

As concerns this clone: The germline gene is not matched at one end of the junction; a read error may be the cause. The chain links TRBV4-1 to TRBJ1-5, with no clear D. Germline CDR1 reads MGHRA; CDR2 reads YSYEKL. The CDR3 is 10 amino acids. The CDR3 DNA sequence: TGCGCCAGCAGCCGAACCTCCACTACTTTT. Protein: CASSRTSTTF.

CDR3 bases: TGTGCCAGCAGTCGGACTAGCGGGGTGTACAATGAGCAGTTCTTC. Amino acids: CASSRTSGVYNEQFF. V is TRBV6-5 and J is TRBJ2-1; TRBD2 agrees at 12 bases. This CDR3 is built from 15 residues. The germline V gene has CDR1 MNHEY and CDR2 SVGAGI. The junction had 3 bases not matched to a gene; V was cut back by 5 bases and J by 4 bases.

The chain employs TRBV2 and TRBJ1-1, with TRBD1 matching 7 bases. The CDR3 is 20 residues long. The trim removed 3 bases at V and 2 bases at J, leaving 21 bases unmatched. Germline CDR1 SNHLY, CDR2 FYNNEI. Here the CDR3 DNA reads TGTGCCAGCAGTGAGCGATTGAGTGCGGCCCGAGGGGGCGAAAACACTGAAGCTTTCTTT. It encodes CASSERLSAARGGENTEAFF.